Below, 27 T cell receptor beta chains from the same sample are listed, as sequenced in a study of identical twins. From the 5' RACE reads, TCRdb called clonotypes with MiXCR, one entry per CDR3 protein. The sample contains about 890,000 distinct CDR3 sequences, over 9% of which appear only once. This sample also appeared in a second study, on yellow fever vaccine responses in identical twins.

The sample comprised PBMCs. These receptors all come from a woman aged 18-29 years in good health.

This clonotype was counted a few times. V is TRBV11-2 and J is TRBJ2-3, with 12 positions matching TRBD1. Trimming removed 5 bases from V and 7 bases from J; junction bases left unmatched: 10. This CDR3 is built from 16 residues. Per the germline V gene, CDR1 is SGHAT and CDR2 is FQNNGV. The CDR3 DNA follows: TGTGCCAGCAGCGAAGGTGGGACAGGGGGCAGGAATACGCAGTATTTT. Its translation: CASSEGGTGGRNTQYF.

This clonotype was seen a few times. This chain connects TRBV6-1 to TRBJ1-2, with a weak D call TRBD1 (5 bases). The CDR3 contains 15 residues. V was trimmed by 5 bases and J by 2 bases, leaving 15 bases between them. CDR1 is MNHNS and CDR2 is SASEGT in the germline V gene. DNA of the CDR3: TGTGCCAGCAGTATTCAGGGCCAGGGCAACTATGGCTACACCTTC. This gives the protein CASSIQGQGNYGYTF.

This clonotype was seen a few times. The chain joins TRBV5-5 to TRBJ1-1; D gene unclear. Germline CDR1 SGHKS, CDR2 YYEKEE (reference sequence). This CDR3 is built from 14 residues. V lost 7 bases and J 0 bases, leaving 13 bases between the germline ends. CDR3 DNA sequence: TGTGCCAGCGGAGGATCCACCCTGAACACTGAAGCTTTCTTT. This codes for CASGGSTLNTEAFF.

This clonotype was counted a few times. The chain is built from TRBV4-1 and TRBJ1-1, with unresolved D. From germline, CDR1 is MGHRA and CDR2 YSYEKL. The V and J ends lost 4 bases and 4 bases respectively, with 13 bases between them. CDR3 size: 14 residues. The CDR3 reads CASSPMEGATEAFF. The CDR3 DNA reads TGCGCCAGCAGCCCCATGGAGGGTGCCACTGAAGCTTTCTTT.

This clonotype was picked up many times. This chain links TRBV6-5 with TRBJ2-1; D is unresolved. Trimming removed 0 bases from V and 5 bases from J, with 8 bases in between. CDR1 is MNHEY and CDR2 is SVGAGI in the germline V gene. The CDR3 runs to 14 residues. The CDR3: CASSYSGGNNEQFF. Here the CDR3 DNA reads TGTGCCAGCAGTTACTCGGGTGGCAACAATGAGCAGTTCTTC.

The genes are TRBV12-3 or TRBV12-4 and TRBJ1-2; 7 nucleotides agree with TRBD1. V dropped 2 bases and J dropped 7; count of bases not matched to a gene: 10. The length of the CDR3 is 15 residues. The CDR3 nucleotides are TGTGCCAGCAGTTTAAGCATCAGGGGGTTTGGTGGCTACACCTTC. It specifies CASSLSIRGFGGYTF.

In this sample, this clonotype turned up a few times. J is TRBJ1-4 and V is TRBV7-9; no definite D call. The CDR3 consists of 15 residues. Looked up from germline, CDR1 is SEHNR and CDR2 is FQNEAQ (reference sequence). Trimming stripped 5 bases from V and 0 bases from J, with 10 bases between. CDR3: CASSLVEATNEKLFF. In DNA form, the CDR3 reads TGTGCCAGCAGCCTGGTGGAAGCAACTAATGAAAAACTGTTTTTT.

This clonotype has just a few counts. This chain joins TRBV12-3 or TRBV12-4 and TRBJ2-7; no clear D gene. The CDR3 length is 13 residues. V shed 4 bases and J shed 5 bases, with 12 bases lying between them. CDR3 nucleotide sequence: TGTGCCAGCAGTTCACAGACGGGCCACGAGCAGTACTTC. Residues: CASSSQTGHEQYF.

This clonotype appeared a few times. V is TRBV5-1 and J is TRBJ2-1, with 10 positions matching TRBD2. J was trimmed by 0 bases and V by 5 bases; bases with no gene match: 5. CDR1 and CDR2 (germline): SGHRS, YFSETQ. The CDR3 extends over 16 amino acids. The CDR3 region is CASRRTSGNSYNEQFF. CDR3 bases: TGCGCCAGCAGGCGGACTAGCGGCAACTCCTACAATGAGCAGTTCTTC.

This clonotype has more than one count but fewer than ten. The chain links TRBV7-9 to TRBJ1-1, with TRBD1 as a possible D gene (6 bases). The V end lost 1 base, the J end lost 1 base, and 10 bases lay between the germline ends. Germline V lookup: CDR1 SEHNR, CDR2 FQNEAQ (reference sequence). CDR3 length: 15 amino acids. In DNA form, the CDR3 reads TGTGCCAGCAGCTTAGAAGCACAGGGGAACACTGAAGCTTTCTTT. It translates to CASSLEAQGNTEAFF.

This clonotype was seen a handful of times. V is TRBV6-5 and J is TRBJ2-3; D perhaps matches TRBD2 (6 bases). V was trimmed by 2 bases and J by 1 base, leaving 10 bases between them. Germline V gene data show CDR1 as MNHEY and CDR2 as SVGAGI. The CDR3 runs 15 residues. DNA of the CDR3: TGTGCCAGCAGTTACCGCGGGGTAGGCACAGATACGCAGTATTTT. Its protein product is CASSYRGVGTDTQYF.

This clonotype was counted only a few times. The chain couples TRBV11-2 to TRBJ2-7, with D perhaps TRBD1 or TRBD2 (5 bases each). This CDR3 contains 14 residues. Trimming took off 4 bases at V and 6 bases at J, with 16 bases between the two ends. The germline V gene encodes CDR1 SGHAT and CDR2 FQNNGV. The CDR3 loop is CASSSVWGSGEQYV. The CDR3 DNA sequence: TGTGCCAGCAGCTCTGTTTGGGGGTCGGGCGAGCAGTACGTC.

The chain has TRBV12-3 or TRBV12-4 and TRBJ2-5; D is unresolved. The CDR3 length is 14 residues. V was trimmed by 7 bases and J by 1 base, leaving 13 bases between them. The CDR3 loop is CASTWAAFQETQYF. For the CDR3, the DNA is TGTGCCAGCACCTGGGCAGCTTTCCAAGAGACCCAGTACTTC.

This clonotype was found a few times. J is TRBJ1-2 and V is TRBV27; D gene unclear. The V gene lost 11 bases and the J gene lost 6 bases, with 7 bases spanning the gap. CDR3 length: 9 amino acids. CDR1 and CDR2 from the germline V gene are MNHEY and SMNVEV (reference sequence). The CDR3 DNA is TGTGCCCTCAGCGATGGCTACACCTTC. It translates to CALSDGYTF.

DNA for the CDR3: TGCAGTGCAGGGGGAGTCACTGAAGCTTTCTTT. Translated: CSAGGVTEAFF. The chain recombines TRBV20-1 with TRBJ1-1; TRBD1 might be the D (6 bases). V was shortened by 6 bases and J by 4 bases, with 9 bases between the two germline ends. Germline assignment: CDR1 DFQATT and CDR2 SNEGSKA (reference sequence). CDR3 size: 11 residues.

The chain's CDR3 is CASTPGLPNTGELFF. In DNA form, the CDR3 reads TGTGCCAGCACGCCGGGACTTCCGAACACCGGGGAGCTGTTTTTT. The V gene is TRBV6-1, the J gene TRBJ2-2; possibly TRBD2 for D (6 bases). Germline values: CDR1 MNHNS, CDR2 SASEGT. The CDR3 sequence is 15 residues long. Between the trimmed V and J ends, which lost 7 bases and 0 bases, there was a span of 12 bases.

This clonotype came up many times. The chain is built from TRBV12-3 or TRBV12-4 and TRBJ2-1; 8 bases are a match to TRBD2. This CDR3 comprises 12 residues. V shed 2 bases and J 14 bases; nucleotides not matched to a gene: 5. The CDR3 sequence: CASSLMVGREFF. As DNA, the CDR3 is TGTGCCAGCAGTTTAATGGTCGGGAGGGAGTTCTTC.

This clonotype was recorded a few times. The chain combines TRBV29-1 with TRBJ2-1, with 7 bases lining up with TRBD1. Germline CDR1 reads SQVTM; CDR2 reads ANQGSEA. The CDR3 runs 14 residues. J gave up 0 bases and V 6 bases, and 5 bases lay outside the gene matches. CDR3 DNA: TGCAGCGTGCAGGGACAGTACTCCTACAATGAGCAGTTCTTC. It specifies CSVQGQYSYNEQFF.

V and J are TRBV2 and TRBJ1-3, with no clear D. Looked up from germline, CDR1 is SNHLY and CDR2 is FYNNEI. V was cut by 8 bases and J by 4 bases, with 6 bases left in between. CDR3 length: 11 residues. CDR3 sequence reads: CASLSGNTIYF. CDR3 DNA: TGTGCCAGCCTCAGCGGAAACACCATATATTTT.

There are many counts of this clonotype. The chain uses TRBV5-1 and TRBJ2-5; no clear D. The CDR3 length is 12 residues. Germline lookup yields CDR1 SGHRS and CDR2 YFSETQ. Trimming took off 4 bases at V and 7 bases at J, with 11 bases between the two ends. The CDR3 loop reads CASSKELGTQYF. The CDR3 DNA follows: TGCGCCAGCAGCAAGGAATTGGGGACCCAGTACTTC.

This clonotype was seen more than once but under ten times. The chain has TRBV5-6 and TRBJ2-3, with a weak D call TRBD1 (5 bases). Trimming took off 1 base at V and 10 bases at J, with 22 bases between the two ends. CDR1 SGHDT and CDR2 YYEEEE come from the germline V gene. CDR3 length equals 16 residues. The CDR3 coding sequence is TGTGCCAGCAGCTTGTCTCTGGACAAACGGTGGCTGGCGCAGTATTTT. Protein: CASSLSLDKRWLAQYF. The whole variable domain, filled in from reference TRBV5-6 and TRBJ2-3, reads DAGVTQSPTHLIKTRGQQVTLRCSPKSGHDTVSWYQQALGQGPQFIFQYYEEEERQRGNFPDRFSGHQFPNYSSELNVNALLLGDSALYLCASSLSLDKRWLAQYFGPGTRLTVL.

This sequence joins TRBV10-3 and TRBJ2-7; D call uncertain. This CDR3 is built from 12 residues. CDR1 and CDR2 from the germline V gene are ENHRY and SYGVKD. Between the trimmed V and J ends, which lost 10 bases and 0 bases, there was a span of 10 bases. In nucleotides, the CDR3 is TGTGCCACAGCCCCGGGCTCCTACGAGCAGTACTTC. This sequence encodes CATAPGSYEQYF.

A few counts support this clonotype. The chain is built from TRBV5-1 and TRBJ2-3, with D hard to call. CDR1 is SGHRS and CDR2 is YFSETQ in the germline V gene. The ends were cut back, 7 bases at V and 2 bases at J, with 5 bases in the middle. CDR3 length equals 11 residues. The DNA of the CDR3 is TGCGCCAGCTATAACACAGATACGCAGTATTTT. Protein: CASYNTDTQYF.

This clonotype was detected ten times or more. The genes are TRBV7-8 and TRBJ2-7; TRBD1 agrees at 10 bases. Germline CDR1 is SGHVS and CDR2 is FQNEAQ. V lost 5 bases, J lost 2 bases, and 6 bases stayed unmatched. The CDR3 has 15 residues. CDR3 region: CASSPGQGKAYEQYV. DNA for the CDR3: TGTGCCAGCAGCCCGGGACAGGGGAAGGCCTACGAGCAGTACGTC.

The rearrangement links TRBV18 to TRBJ2-1; D not certain. V was cut by 4 bases and J by 7 bases, with 11 bases left in between. The germline V gene encodes CDR1 KGHSH and CDR2 LQKENI. The CDR3 contains 13 residues. CDR3: CASSRYDGNEQFF. CDR3 nucleotide sequence: TGTGCCAGCTCACGATACGATGGGAATGAGCAGTTCTTC.

The rearrangement uses TRBV7-9 and TRBJ2-5; TRBD1 matches at 7 bases. The V segment lost 11 bases and the J segment 2 bases; nucleotides outside the gene matches: 5. The CDR3 runs 12 residues. Germline CDR1 and CDR2: SEHNR and FQNEAQ (reference sequence). CDR3 nucleotide sequence: TGTGCCGGCCTGGGACAGCAAGAGACCCAGTACTTC. The encoded protein is CAGLGQQETQYF.

This clonotype was seen a handful of times. V usage is TRBV15 and J usage is TRBJ2-1, with D possibly matching TRBD2 (5 bases). This CDR3 has 14 amino acids. V lost 4 bases and J lost 8, with 15 bases in between. The V gene's germline CDR1 is LNHNV and CDR2 YYDKDF (reference sequence). The CDR3 loop reads CATSIDPTGDEQFF. The CDR3 DNA reads as TGTGCCACCAGCATAGATCCTACCGGGGATGAGCAGTTCTTC.